These T cell receptor beta chains were read from a single sample in a study of blood T cell repertoires in COVID-19. Produced via immunoSEQ multiplex PCR; TCRdb's table is partial and in-frame only. The sample holds roughly 220,000 clones, 80% to 85% seen once. Specimen: peripheral blood. Receptors were obtained from a woman aged 55-70 years with acute or convalescent COVID-19. Each CDR3 is given with its conserved first and last residue. Fields, in order: V gene, clone size, D gene, J gene, CDR3 protein, CDR3 DNA. A D gene is named only where the DNA matches it firmly. Only some rows state a clone size, as once, few, many or a class for expanded clones.

TRBV2	NA	NA	TRBJ1-5	CASSEGGGTSNQPQHF	TGTGCCAGCAGTGAGGGCGGGGGCACCAGCAATCAGCCCCAGCATTTT
TRBV12-3/TRBV12-4	NA	NA	TRBJ1-5	CASTLSSNQPQHF	TGTGCCAGCACCCTCAGTAGCAATCAGCCCCAGCATTTT
TRBV30	NA	NA	TRBJ2-5	CAWSQPRDQTMGTQYF	TGTGCCTGGAGTCAACCCCGGGATCAAACTATGGGGACCCAGTACTTC
TRBV19	NA	TRBD2	TRBJ2-5	CASRSGGARGTQYF	TGTGCCAGTAGAAGCGGGGGGGCTCGTGGGACCCAGTACTTC
TRBV5-1	NA	NA	TRBJ1-4	CASSLAQGNEKLFF	TGCGCCAGCAGCTTGGCCCAGGGAAATGAAAAACTGTTTTTT
TRBV3-1/TRBV3-2	NA	NA	TRBJ1-5	CASSQYKGSQPQHF	TGTGCCAGCAGCCAATACAAGGGGTCTCAGCCCCAGCATTTT
TRBV25-1	NA	NA	TRBJ2-7	CASPPRGGPSPIYEQYF	TGTGCCAGCCCCCCGAGGGGGGGCCCCTCCCCTATATACGAGCAGTACTTC
TRBV30	NA	NA	TRBJ1-1	CAWRGKQAYTEAFF	TGTGCCTGGAGGGGTAAACAGGCGTACACTGAAGCTTTCTTT
TRBV6-6	few	NA	TRBJ1-1	CASSHLAPEAFF	TGTGCCAGCAGTCACCTAGCCCCTGAAGCTTTCTTT
TRBV29-1	NA	TRBD1	TRBJ1-2	CSVERGTGVYGYTF	TGCAGCGTTGAGCGGGGGACAGGGGTCTATGGCTACACCTTC
TRBV4-3	NA	TRBD1	TRBJ1-6	CASSQGTGGNSPLHF	TGCGCCAGCAGCCAAGGGACAGGGGGAAATTCACCCCTCCACTTT
TRBV28	few	NA	TRBJ1-4	CASSFGGGLREKLFF	TGTGCCAGCAGTTTCGGCGGGGGTCTACGGGAAAAACTGTTTTTT
TRBV5-8	NA	NA	TRBJ2-3	CASSMGVAIDTQYF	TGTGCCAGCAGCATGGGGGTAGCAATAGATACGCAGTATTTT
TRBV23-1	NA	NA	TRBJ1-1	CASSQSGGVRSTEAFF	TGCGCCAGCAGTCAATCGGGCGGGGTTCGTAGCACTGAAGCTTTCTTT
TRBV6-5	NA	NA	TRBJ2-1	CASSYSGPRDHEQFF	TGTGCCAGCAGTTACTCGGGCCCTCGGGATCATGAGCAGTTCTTC
TRBV18	NA	NA	TRBJ1-1	CASSPLTGMNTEAFF	TGTGCCAGCTCACCACTCACGGGGATGAACACTGAAGCTTTCTTT
TRBV15	NA	TRBD1	TRBJ1-1	CATSRVTGGFTEAFF	TGTGCCACCAGCAGAGTAACAGGGGGGTTCACTGAAGCTTTCTTT
TRBV2	NA	NA	TRBJ1-1	CASSSEGRTEAFF	TGTGCCAGCAGTTCAGAGGGGAGGACTGAAGCTTTCTTT
TRBV5-6	NA	NA	TRBJ2-1	CASSMVIAGYNEQFF	TGTGCCAGCAGCATGGTTATAGCAGGGTACAATGAGCAGTTCTTC
TRBV2	NA	NA	TRBJ2-1	CASTRQSNEQFF	TGTGCCAGCACCCGACAGTCGAATGAGCAGTTCTTC